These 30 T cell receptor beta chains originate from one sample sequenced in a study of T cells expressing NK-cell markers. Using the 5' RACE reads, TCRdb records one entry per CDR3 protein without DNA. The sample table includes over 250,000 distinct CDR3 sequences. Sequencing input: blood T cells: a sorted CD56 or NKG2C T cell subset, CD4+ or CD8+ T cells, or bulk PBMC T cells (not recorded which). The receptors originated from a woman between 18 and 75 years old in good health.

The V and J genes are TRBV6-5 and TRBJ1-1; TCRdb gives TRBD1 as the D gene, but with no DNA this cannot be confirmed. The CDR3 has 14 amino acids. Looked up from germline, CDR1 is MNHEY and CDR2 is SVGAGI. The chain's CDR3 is CASSHRGWNTEAFF.

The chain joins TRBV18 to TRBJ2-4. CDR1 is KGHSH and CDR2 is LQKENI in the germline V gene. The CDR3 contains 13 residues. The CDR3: CASSPASQNIQYF.

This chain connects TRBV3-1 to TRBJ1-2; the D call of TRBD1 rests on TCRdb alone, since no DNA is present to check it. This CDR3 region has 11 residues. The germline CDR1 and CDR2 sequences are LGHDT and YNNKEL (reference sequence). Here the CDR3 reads CAIQGKNGYTF.

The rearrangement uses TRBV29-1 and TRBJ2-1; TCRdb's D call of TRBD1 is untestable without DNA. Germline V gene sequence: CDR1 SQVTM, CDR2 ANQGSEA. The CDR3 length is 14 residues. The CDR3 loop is CSVERWTGGIEQFF.

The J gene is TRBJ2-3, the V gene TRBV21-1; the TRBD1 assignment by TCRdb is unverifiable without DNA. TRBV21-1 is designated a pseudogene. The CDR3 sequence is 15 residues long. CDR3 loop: CASRPGQGITDTQYF.

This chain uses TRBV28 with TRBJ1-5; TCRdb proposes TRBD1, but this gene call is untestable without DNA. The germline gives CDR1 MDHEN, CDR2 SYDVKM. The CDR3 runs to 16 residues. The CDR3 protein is CASRYGAVGPHQPQHF.

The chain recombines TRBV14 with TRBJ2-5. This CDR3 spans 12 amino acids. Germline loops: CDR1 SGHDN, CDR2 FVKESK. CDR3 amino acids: CASSQVRETQYF.

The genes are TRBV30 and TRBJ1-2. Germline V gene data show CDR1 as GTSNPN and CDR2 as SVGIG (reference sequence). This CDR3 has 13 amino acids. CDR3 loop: CAWSKTGSYGYTF.

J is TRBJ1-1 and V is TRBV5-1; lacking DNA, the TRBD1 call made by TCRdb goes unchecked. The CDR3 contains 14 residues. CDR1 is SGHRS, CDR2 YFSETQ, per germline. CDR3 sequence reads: CASSINGQLTEAFF.

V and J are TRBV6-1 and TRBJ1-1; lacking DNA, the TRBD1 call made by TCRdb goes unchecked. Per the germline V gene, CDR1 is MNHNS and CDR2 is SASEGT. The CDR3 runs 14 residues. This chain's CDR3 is CASSDRQTNTEAFF.

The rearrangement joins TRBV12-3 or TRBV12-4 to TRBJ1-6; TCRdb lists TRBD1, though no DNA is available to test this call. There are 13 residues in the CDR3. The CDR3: CASSQIQGSPLHF.

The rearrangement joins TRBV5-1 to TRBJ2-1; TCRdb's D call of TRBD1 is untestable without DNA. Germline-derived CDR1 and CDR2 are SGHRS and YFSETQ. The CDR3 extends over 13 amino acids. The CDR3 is CASSLRGHNEQFF.

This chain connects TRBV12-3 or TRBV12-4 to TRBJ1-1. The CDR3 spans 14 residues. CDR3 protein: CASRLALANTEAFF.

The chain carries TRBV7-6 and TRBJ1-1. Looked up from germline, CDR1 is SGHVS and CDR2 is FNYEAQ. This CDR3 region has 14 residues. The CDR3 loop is CASSPQGGHTEAFF.

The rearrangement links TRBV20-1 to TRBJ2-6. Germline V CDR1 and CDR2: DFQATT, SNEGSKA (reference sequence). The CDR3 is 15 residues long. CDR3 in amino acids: CSATHGVSGANVLTF.

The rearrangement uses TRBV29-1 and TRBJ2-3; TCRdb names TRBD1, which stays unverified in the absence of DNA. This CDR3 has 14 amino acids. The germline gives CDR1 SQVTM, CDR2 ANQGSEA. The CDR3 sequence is CSGGTGPSGDTQYF.

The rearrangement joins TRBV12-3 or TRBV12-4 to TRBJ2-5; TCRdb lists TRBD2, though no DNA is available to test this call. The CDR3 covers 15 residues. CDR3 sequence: CASSRGGRGVETQYF.

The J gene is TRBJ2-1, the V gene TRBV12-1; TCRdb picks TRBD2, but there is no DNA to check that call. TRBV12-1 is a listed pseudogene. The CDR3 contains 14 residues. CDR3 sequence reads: CASSITSGNNEQFF.

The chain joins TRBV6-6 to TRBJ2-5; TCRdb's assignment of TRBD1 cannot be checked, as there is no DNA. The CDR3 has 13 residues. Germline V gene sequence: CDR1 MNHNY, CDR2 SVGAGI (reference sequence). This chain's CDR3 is CASSYPGTETQYF.

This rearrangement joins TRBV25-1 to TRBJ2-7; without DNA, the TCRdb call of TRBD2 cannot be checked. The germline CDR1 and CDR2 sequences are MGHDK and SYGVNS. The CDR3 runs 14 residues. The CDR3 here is CATLGASGSSEQYF.

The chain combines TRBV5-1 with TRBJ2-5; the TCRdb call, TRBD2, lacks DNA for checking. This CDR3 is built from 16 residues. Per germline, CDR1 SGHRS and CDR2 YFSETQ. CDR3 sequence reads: CASSLVTSGGQETQYF.

CDR3 amino acids: CSVERDTGKQFF. The chain is built from TRBV29-1 and TRBJ2-1; there is no DNA to check the TCRdb D call of TRBD1. CDR3 length equals 12 residues. CDR1 and CDR2 from the germline V gene are SQVTM and ANQGSEA.

CDR3 sequence: CASSLASPAQETQYF. This rearrangement joins TRBV12-3 or TRBV12-4 to TRBJ2-5; TCRdb's D call of TRBD2 is untestable without DNA. The CDR3 spans 15 residues.

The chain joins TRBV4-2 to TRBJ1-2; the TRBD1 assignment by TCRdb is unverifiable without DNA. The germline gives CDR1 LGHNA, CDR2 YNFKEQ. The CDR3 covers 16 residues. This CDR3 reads CASSQGGTGSNYGYTF.

The CDR3 here is CASSPVKQETQYF. The chain recombines TRBV23-1 with TRBJ2-5. TRBV23-1 is an open reading frame, and its role is uncertain. This CDR3 is built from 13 residues.

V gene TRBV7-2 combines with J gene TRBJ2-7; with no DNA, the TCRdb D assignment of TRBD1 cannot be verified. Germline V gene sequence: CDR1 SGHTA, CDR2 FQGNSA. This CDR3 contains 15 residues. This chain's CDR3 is CASSFRDRGRWEQYF.

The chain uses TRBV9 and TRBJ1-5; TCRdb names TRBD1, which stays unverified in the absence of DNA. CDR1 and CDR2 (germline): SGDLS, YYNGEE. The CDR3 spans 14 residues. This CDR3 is CASSAGQGGQPQHF.

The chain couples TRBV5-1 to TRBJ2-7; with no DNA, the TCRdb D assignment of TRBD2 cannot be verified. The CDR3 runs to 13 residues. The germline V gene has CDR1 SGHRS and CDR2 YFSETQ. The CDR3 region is CASSSGLGVEQYF.

The CDR3 loop reads CSAYLPGTSGGRTDTQYF. The chain uses TRBV20-1 and TRBJ2-3; TCRdb selects TRBD2, and the lack of DNA leaves this call unchecked. Germline V gene sequence: CDR1 DFQATT, CDR2 SNEGSKA (reference sequence). This CDR3 is 18 amino acids long.

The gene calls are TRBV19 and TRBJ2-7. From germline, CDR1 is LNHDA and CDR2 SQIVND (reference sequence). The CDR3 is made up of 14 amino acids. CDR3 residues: CASSVTDGSYEQYF.